This TCR beta chain stems from a study of T cell clones after liver transplantation. Study information: Subjects received no induction therapy and standard immunosuppression until randomization at 12-24 months post-transplant.

TCRdb's copy holds only in-frame clones and misses some; the assay was immunoSEQ multiplex PCR. The repertoire holds tens of thousands of clones, approximately 88% seen once, with 7.5% to 10% in the top ten. Source: CD4+ T cells from blood, taken before liver transplant. This TCR derives from a human donor who received a liver transplant.

The CDR3 nucleotides read TGTGCCAGCAGCGTAGTCGTGACCTACGAGCAGTACTTC. Translated, it gives CASSVVVTYEQYF. The chain combines TRBV9 with TRBJ2-7; D gene ambiguous. The CDR3 has 13 residues. With 0 bases removed from V and 2 bases from J, the gap between germline ends came to 6 bases. Germline CDR1 and CDR2: SGDLS and YYNGEE.